The clone carrying this T cell receptor (beta chain) was seen a single time. Its target is unknown. The data are from a study of radiation and T cells in renal cell carcinoma. Study-wide results and limits: In blood, top tumor clones expanded by 2 weeks, shrinking by 4.

As for time point: baseline pretreatment blood. Treatment reported: 15 Gy SBRT to primary tumor, nephrectomy 4 weeks later. The patient's renal cell carcinoma had clear cell pathology. The V and J ends lost 5 bases and 7 bases respectively, with 15 bases between them. The CDR3 loop spans 15 amino acids. CDR1 and CDR2 from the germline V gene are SGHAT and FQNNGV. Generated by immunoSEQ multiplex PCR, the TCRdb table keeps only in-frame clones and is missing some. The top ten hold around 21% of the sample, which has approximately 150,000 clones, 75% to 90% seen once. The specimen was blood, collected from a patient whose treatment included radiotherapy and nephrectomy. The sequence was obtained from a woman aged 45 to 65 with renal cell carcinoma. The V and J genes are TRBV11-2 and TRBJ1-6; a possible D gene is TRBD1 (5 bases). CDR3 residues: CASSMSDKTNSPLHF. CDR3 nucleotide sequence: TGTGCCAGCAGCATGTCGGACAAGACGAATTCACCCCTCCACTTT. The variable domain in full, completed from reference TRBV11-2 and TRBJ1-6, reads EAGVAQSPRYKIIEKRQSVAFWCNPISGHATLYWYQQILGQGPKLLIQFQNNGVVDDSQLPKDRFSAERLKGVDSTLKIQPAKLEDSAVYLCASSMSDKTNSPLHFGNGTRLTVT.